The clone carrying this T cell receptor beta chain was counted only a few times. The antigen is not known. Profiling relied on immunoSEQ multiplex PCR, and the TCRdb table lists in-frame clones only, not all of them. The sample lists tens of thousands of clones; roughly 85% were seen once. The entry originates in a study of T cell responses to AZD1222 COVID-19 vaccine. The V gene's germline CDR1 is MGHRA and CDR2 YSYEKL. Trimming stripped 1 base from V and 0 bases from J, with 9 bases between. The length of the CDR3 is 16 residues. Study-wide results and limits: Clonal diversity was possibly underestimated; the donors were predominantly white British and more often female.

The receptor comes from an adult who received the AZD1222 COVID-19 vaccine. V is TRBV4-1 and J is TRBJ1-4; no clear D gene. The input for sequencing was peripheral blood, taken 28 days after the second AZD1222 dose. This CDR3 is CASSQGTLATNEKLFF. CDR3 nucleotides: TGCGCCAGCAGCCAAGGTACCCTTGCAACTAATGAAAAACTGTTTTTT.